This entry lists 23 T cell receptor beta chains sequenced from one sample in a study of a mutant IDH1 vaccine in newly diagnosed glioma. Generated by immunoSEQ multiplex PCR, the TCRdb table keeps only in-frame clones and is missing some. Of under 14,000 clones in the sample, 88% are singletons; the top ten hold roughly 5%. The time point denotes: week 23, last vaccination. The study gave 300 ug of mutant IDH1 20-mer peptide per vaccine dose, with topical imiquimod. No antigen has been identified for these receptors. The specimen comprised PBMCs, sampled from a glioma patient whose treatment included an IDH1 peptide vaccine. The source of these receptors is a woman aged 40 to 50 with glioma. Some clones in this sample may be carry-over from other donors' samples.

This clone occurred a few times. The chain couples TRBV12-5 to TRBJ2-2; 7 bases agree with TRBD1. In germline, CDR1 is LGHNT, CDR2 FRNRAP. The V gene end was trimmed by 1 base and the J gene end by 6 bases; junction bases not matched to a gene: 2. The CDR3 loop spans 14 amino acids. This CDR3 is CASGLGTGAGELFF. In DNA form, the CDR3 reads TGTGCTAGTGGTTTGGGGACAGGTGCCGGGGAGCTGTTTTTT.

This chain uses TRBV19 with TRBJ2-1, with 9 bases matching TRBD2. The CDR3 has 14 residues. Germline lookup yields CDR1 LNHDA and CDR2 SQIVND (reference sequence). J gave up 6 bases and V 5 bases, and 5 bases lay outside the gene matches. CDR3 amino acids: CASSGLAGTNEQFF. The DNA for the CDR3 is TGTGCCAGTAGTGGTCTAGCGGGGACCAATGAGCAGTTCTTC.

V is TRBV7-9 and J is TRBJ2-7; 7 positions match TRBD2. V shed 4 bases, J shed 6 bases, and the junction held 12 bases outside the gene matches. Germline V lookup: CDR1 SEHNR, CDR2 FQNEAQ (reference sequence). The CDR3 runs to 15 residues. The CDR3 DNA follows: TGTGCCAGCAGCTGGGGGGAGGGCCGCTTTTTCGAGCAGTACTTC. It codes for CASSWGEGRFFEQYF.

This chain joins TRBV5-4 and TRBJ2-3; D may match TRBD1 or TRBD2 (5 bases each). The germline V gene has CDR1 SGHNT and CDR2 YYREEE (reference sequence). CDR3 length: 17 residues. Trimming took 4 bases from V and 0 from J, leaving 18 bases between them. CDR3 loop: CASSLATGRVSTDTQYF. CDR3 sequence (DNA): TGTGCCAGCAGCCTGGCGACGGGGCGGGTAAGCACAGATACGCAGTATTTT. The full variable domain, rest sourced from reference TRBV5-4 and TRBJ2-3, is ETGVTQSPTHLIKTRGQQVTLRCSSQSGHNTVSWYQQALGQGPQFIFQYYREEENGRGNFPPRFSGLQFPNYSSELNVNALELDDSALYLCASSLATGRVSTDTQYFGPGTRLTVL.

The CDR3 region is CASSSNSGGAYNEQFF. The CDR3 nucleotides are TGCGCCAGCAGCTCAAATAGCGGGGGGGCCTACAATGAGCAGTTCTTC. This sequence joins TRBV5-1 and TRBJ2-1; 11 bases are shared with TRBD2. The CDR3 contains 16 residues. CDR1 and CDR2 (germline): SGHRS, YFSETQ. With 3 bases clipped from V and 2 bases from J, the junction kept 4 bases outside the gene matches. Full variable domain (missing parts from reference TRBV5-1 and TRBJ2-1): KAGVTQTPRYLIKTRGQQVTLSCSPISGHRSVSWYQQTPGQGLQFLFEYFSETQRNKGNFPGRFSGRQFSNSRSEMNVSTLELGDSALYLCASSSNSGGAYNEQFFGPGTRLTVL.

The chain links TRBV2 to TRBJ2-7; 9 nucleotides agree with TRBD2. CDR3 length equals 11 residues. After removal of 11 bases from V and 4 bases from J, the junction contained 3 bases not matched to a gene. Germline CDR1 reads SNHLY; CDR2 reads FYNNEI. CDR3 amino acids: CAGGLAYEQYF. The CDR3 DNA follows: TGTGCCGGTGGACTAGCGTACGAGCAGTACTTC. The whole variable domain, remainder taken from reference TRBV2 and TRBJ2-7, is EPEVTQTPSHQVTQMGQEVILRCVPISNHLYFYWYRQILGQKVEFLVSFYNNEISEKSEIFDDQFSVERPDGSNFTLKIRSTKLEDSAMYFCAGGLAYEQYFGPGTRLTVT.

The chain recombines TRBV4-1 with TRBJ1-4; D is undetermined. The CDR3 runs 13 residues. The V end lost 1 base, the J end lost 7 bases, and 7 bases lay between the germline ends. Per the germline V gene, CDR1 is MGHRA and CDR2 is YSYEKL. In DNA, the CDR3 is TGCGCCAGCAGCCAAGTGGCCCCTGAAAAACTGTTTTTT. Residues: CASSQVAPEKLFF.

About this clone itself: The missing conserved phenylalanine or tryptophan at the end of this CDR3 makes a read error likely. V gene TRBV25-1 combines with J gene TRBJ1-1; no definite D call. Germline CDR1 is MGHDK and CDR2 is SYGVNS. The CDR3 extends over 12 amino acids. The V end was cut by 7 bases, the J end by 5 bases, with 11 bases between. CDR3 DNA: TGTGCCAGCACCCTAGGTAATACTGAAGCTTTCTTG. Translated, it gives CASTLGNTEAFL.

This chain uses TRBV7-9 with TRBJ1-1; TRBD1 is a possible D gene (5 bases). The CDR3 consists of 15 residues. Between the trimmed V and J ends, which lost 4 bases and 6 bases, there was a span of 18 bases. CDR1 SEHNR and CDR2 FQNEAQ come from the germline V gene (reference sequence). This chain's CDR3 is CASSSGHAPIPEAFF. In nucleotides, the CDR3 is TGTGCCAGCAGCTCAGGACACGCACCGATTCCTGAAGCTTTCTTT.

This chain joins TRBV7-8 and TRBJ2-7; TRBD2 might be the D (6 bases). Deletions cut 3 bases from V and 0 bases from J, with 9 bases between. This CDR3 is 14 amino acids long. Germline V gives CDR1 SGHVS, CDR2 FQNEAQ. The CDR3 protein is CASSFGGNSYEQYF. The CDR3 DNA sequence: TGTGCCAGCAGCTTCGGGGGTAACTCCTACGAGCAGTACTTC. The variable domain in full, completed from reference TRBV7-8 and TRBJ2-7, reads GAGVSQSPRYKVAKRGQDVALRCDPISGHVSLFWYQQALGQGPEFLTYFQNEAQLDKSGLPSDRFFAERPEGSVSTLKIQRTQQEDSAVYLCASSFGGNSYEQYFGPGTRLTVT.

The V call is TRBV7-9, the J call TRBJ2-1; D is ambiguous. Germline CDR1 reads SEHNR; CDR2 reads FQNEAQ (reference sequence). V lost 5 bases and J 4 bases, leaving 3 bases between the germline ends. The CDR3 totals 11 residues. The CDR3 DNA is TGTGCCAGCAGCAGGTACAATGAGCAGTTCTTC. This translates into CASSRYNEQFF.

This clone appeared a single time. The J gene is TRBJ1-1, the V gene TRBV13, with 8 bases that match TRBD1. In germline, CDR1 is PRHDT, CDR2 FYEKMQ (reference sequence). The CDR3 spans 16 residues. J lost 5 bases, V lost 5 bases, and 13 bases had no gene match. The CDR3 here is CASSVPYRGEWTEAFF. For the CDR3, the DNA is TGTGCCAGCAGCGTACCTTACAGGGGGGAATGGACTGAAGCTTTCTTT.

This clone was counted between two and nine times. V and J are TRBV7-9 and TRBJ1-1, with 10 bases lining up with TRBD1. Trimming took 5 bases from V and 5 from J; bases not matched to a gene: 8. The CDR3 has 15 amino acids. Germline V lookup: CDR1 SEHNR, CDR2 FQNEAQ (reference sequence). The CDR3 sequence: CASSISGTGETEAFF. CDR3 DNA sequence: TGTGCCAGCAGCATATCCGGGACAGGGGAAACTGAAGCTTTCTTT.

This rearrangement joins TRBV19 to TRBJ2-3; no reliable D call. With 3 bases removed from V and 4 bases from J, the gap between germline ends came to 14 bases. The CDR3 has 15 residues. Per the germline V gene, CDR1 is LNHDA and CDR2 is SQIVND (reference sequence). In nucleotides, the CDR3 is TGTGCCAGTAGTATGGGGTATGTACTGGCAGATACGCAGTATTTT. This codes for CASSMGYVLADTQYF.

The CDR3 is CASSLARLRTRNTGELFF. The CDR3, as DNA: TGTGCCAGCAGCTTGGCCAGATTAAGGACAAGGAACACCGGGGAGCTGTTTTTT. The chain couples TRBV5-7 to TRBJ2-2, with D possibly being TRBD1 (5 bases). TRBV5-7 is an open reading frame, and its role is uncertain. The CDR3 extends over 18 amino acids. Trimming cost V 0 bases and J 1 base, with 16 bases left between them.

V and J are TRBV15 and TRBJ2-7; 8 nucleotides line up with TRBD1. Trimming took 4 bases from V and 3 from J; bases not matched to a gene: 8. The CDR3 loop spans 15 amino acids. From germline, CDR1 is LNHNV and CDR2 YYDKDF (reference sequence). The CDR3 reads CATSTDRGDVYEQYF. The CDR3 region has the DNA TGTGCCACCAGCACAGACAGGGGAGACGTCTACGAGCAGTACTTC.

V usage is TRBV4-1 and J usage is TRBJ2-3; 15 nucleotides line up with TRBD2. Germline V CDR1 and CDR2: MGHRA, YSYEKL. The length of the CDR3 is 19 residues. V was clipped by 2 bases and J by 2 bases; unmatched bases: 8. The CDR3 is CASSQLGLAGGFVTDTQYF. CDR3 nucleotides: TGCGCCAGCAGCCAACTGGGACTAGCGGGGGGTTTTGTCACAGATACGCAGTATTTT.

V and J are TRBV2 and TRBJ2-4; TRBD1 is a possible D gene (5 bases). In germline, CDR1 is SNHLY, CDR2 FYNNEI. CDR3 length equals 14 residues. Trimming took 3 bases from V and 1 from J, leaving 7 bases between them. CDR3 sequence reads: CASSDRVAKNIQYF. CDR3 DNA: TGTGCCAGCAGTGACAGGGTTGCCAAAAACATTCAGTACTTC.

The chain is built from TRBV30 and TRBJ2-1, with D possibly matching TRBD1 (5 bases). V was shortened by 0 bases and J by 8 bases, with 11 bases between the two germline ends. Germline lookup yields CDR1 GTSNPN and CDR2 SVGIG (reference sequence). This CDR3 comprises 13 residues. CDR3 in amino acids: CAWSVVWGHEQFF. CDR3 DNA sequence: TGTGCCTGGAGTGTAGTTTGGGGCCATGAGCAGTTCTTC.

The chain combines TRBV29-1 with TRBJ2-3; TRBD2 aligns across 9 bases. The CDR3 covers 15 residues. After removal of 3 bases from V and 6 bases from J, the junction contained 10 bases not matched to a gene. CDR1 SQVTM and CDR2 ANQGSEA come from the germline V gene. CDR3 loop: CSVDAVAGAPDTQYF. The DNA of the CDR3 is TGCAGCGTTGATGCCGTAGCGGGAGCCCCCGATACGCAGTATTTT.

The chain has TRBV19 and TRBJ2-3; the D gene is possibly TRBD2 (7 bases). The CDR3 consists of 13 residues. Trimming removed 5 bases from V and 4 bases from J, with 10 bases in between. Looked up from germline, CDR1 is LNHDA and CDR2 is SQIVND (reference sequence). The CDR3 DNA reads TGTGCCAGTAGTTTAGGGGGGGCAGATACGCAGTATTTT. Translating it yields CASSLGGADTQYF.

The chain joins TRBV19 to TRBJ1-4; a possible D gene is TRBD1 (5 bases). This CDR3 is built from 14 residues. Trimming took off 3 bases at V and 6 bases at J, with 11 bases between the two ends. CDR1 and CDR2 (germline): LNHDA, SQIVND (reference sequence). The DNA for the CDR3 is TGTGCCAGTAGTATTTGGGGACTGGATGAAAAACTGTTTTTT. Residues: CASSIWGLDEKLFF.

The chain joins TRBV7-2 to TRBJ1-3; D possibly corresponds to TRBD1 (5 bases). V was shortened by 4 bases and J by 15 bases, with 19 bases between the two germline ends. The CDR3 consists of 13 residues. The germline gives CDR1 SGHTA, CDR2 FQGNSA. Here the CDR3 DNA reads TGTGCCAGCAGCTACACTACAGGAGCCGGAACATATTTT. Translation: CASSYTTGAGTYF.